These T cell receptor beta chains were read from a single sample in a study of blood T cells in healthy people across ages. One entry per CDR3 protein, called by TCRdb with MiXCR from the 5' RACE reads. In the table there are about 1.6 million distinct CDR3 sequences, about 32% of which are singletons. Sample: blood. Receptor source: a woman aged 25 to 45 in good health. CDR3s include the opening cysteine and the closing phenylalanine or tryptophan. The D gene is left open where the match is weak. Only part of the rows carry a size: once, few, many, or a class if the clone is expanded.

j_call | v_call | d_call | clone_size | cdr3_nt | cdr3_aa
TRBJ2-1 | TRBV30 | TRBD1 | . | TGTGCCTGGAGTGTAGGACAGGGATTACACAATGAGCAGTTCTTC | CAWSVGQGLHNEQFF
TRBJ1-1 | TRBV5-1 | TRBD1 | . | TGCGCCAGCAGCTTGCAGGGGGCGATGAGCACTGAAGCTTTCTTT | CASSLQGAMSTEAFF
TRBJ2-3 | TRBV20-1 | TRBD2 | . | TGCAGTGCCAGCTCCGGGGGGATAGGAACAGATACGCAGTATTTT | CSASSGGIGTDTQYF
TRBJ2-3 | TRBV4-1 | . | . | TGCGCCGGCAGCCCTGGTTCTGGGGCGGGACGAACAGATACGCAGTATTTT | CAGSPGSGAGRTDTQYF
TRBJ2-2 | TRBV4-1 | . | . | TGCGCCAGCAGCCCACGAGGAGGGATGAACACCGGGGAGCTGTTTTTT | CASSPRGGMNTGELFF
TRBJ1-2 | TRBV20-1 | . | . | TGCAGTGCTAGGGAGCGTGGGGCTCCTTATGGCTACACCTTC | CSARERGAPYGYTF
TRBJ2-5 | TRBV6-5 | . | . | TGTGCCAGCAGTTACTCGGCCCCAATCCAAGAGACCCAGTACTTC | CASSYSAPIQETQYF
TRBJ2-5 | TRBV3-1 | . | . | TGTGCCAGCAGCCCCGGACTAAGGGCAGAGACCCAGTACTTC | CASSPGLRAETQYF
TRBJ2-7 | TRBV4-2 | . | few | TGTGCCAGCAGCCAAGAGGAGCCCTCCTACGAGCAGTACTTC | CASSQEEPSYEQYF
TRBJ1-6 | TRBV4-2 | . | few | TGTGCCAGCAGCCAAGAACACCTATGGGATTCACCCCTCCACTTT | CASSQEHLWDSPLHF
TRBJ2-1 | TRBV5-6 | TRBD2 | . | TGTGCCAGCAGCTCTGTAGCGGGAGCGAGAAATGAGCAGTTCTTC | CASSSVAGARNEQFF
TRBJ2-5 | TRBV11-1 | . | once | TGTGCCAGCAGCCCCACTTATGCAGAAAAGGAGACCCAGTACTTC | CASSPTYAEKETQYF
TRBJ1-5 | TRBV4-2 | TRBD1 | . | TGTGCCAGCAGCCAAGGGACAGGGGGAAGCAATCAGCCCCAGCATTTT | CASSQGTGGSNQPQHF
TRBJ2-5 | TRBV6-1 | . | . | TGTGCCAGCGGAAACGGGGGGCCGGAGACCCAGTACTTC | CASGNGGPETQYF
TRBJ2-1 | TRBV4-1 | . | few | TGCGCCAGCAGCCAAGGGGACTCCAGGGCCGGGATCCCGAGAGAGCAGTTCTTC | CASSQGDSRAGIPREQFF
TRBJ2-3 | TRBV9 | . | . | TGTGCCAGCAGCGTAGCTATGGGGTTCACAGATACGCAGTATTTT | CASSVAMGFTDTQYF
TRBJ1-2 | TRBV21-1 | . | once | TGTGCCAGCAGCAGAAGACGGGGGAATGGCTACACCTTC | CASSRRRGNGYTF
TRBJ1-2 | TRBV20-1 | TRBD1 | . | TGCAGTGCTAGGGAAGGGGGCGACTATGGCTACACCTTC | CSAREGGDYGYTF
TRBJ1-1 | TRBV5-1 | . | few | TGCGCCAGCCGACTACAGGGTCTGAACACTGAAGCTTTCTTT | CASRLQGLNTEAFF
TRBJ2-2 | TRBV11-3 | . | many | TGTGCCAGCAGCTTACAGGGAACCCTGACCGGGGAGCTGTTTTTT | CASSLQGTLTGELFF
TRBJ1-5 | TRBV6-2/TRBV6-3 | TRBD1 | few | TGTGCCAGCAGTTATTCCGGGACAGGGACGTTTAGCAATCAGCCCCAGCATTTT | CASSYSGTGTFSNQPQHF
TRBJ1-1 | TRBV28 | . | . | TGTGCCAGCACCGAGACAGTCATGAACACTGAAGCTTTCTTT | CASTETVMNTEAFF
TRBJ2-1 | TRBV28 | TRBD2 | few | TGTGCCAGCAGTTTCCCCCCCGCTAGCGGGAGTCGCAATGAGCAGTTCTTC | CASSFPPASGSRNEQFF
TRBJ1-1 | TRBV9 | . | few | TGTGCCAGCAGCGGCGAAGGAGGGAACACTGAAGCTTTCTTT | CASSGEGGNTEAFF
TRBJ1-5 | TRBV27 | TRBD1 | . | TGTGCCAGCAGACCCACCGACAGGGTCAATCAGCCCCAGCATTTT | CASRPTDRVNQPQHF
TRBJ2-5 | TRBV20-1 | . | few | TGCAGTGCTACTCGCGGGTCCCCCTTAGAGACCCAGTACTTC | CSATRGSPLETQYF
TRBJ2-3 | TRBV12-5 | . | few | TGTGCTAGTGGTTTTGGTCAGGACCCTATTAGCACAGATACGCAGTATTTT | CASGFGQDPISTDTQYF
TRBJ1-6 | TRBV12-3/TRBV12-4 | . | . | TGTGCCAGCAGCATTGGGGGGGACTGGACCCTCCACTTT | CASSIGGDWTLHF
TRBJ1-2 | TRBV5-6 | . | . | TGTGCCAGCAGCTTGTTGAGAGGGGAAGGGGGCTACACCTTC | CASSLLRGEGGYTF
TRBJ2-7 | TRBV29-1 | . | many | TGCAGCGTAAACAGTTACGAGCAGTACTTC | CSVNSYEQYF
TRBJ2-3 | TRBV27 | TRBD2 | few | TGTGCCAGCACCCTACTAGCGGCTAGCACAGATACGCAGTATTTT | CASTLLAASTDTQYF
TRBJ2-7 | TRBV5-5 | . | . | TGTGCCAGCAGGCTTACAGACAGTCCGACCTACGAGCAGTACTTC | CASRLTDSPTYEQYF
TRBJ2-5 | TRBV13 | . | . | TGTGCCAGCAGCTTAGCTGACACCCACTTTAGGGAGACCCAGTACTTC | CASSLADTHFRETQYF
TRBJ1-6 | TRBV12-3/TRBV12-4 | . | . | TGTGCCAGCAGTTTTGGCAGGGGCTCCTATAATTCACCCCTCCACTTT | CASSFGRGSYNSPLHF
TRBJ2-7 | TRBV5-1 | TRBD2 | once | TGCGCCAGCAGCTTGATTTCCCCGGGGGGGGACGAGCAGTACTTC | CASSLISPGGDEQYF
TRBJ1-4 | TRBV6-6 | . | . | TGTACCAGCAGTCTGGTGCGGGAAAAACTGTTTTTT | CTSSLVREKLFF
TRBJ2-7 | TRBV7-9 | TRBD1 | . | TGTGCCAGCAGACAGGGGGCAGGCTACGAGCAGTACTTC | CASRQGAGYEQYF
TRBJ2-3 | TRBV20-1 | . | . | TGCAGTGCTAGAGATTCGGCAGGGAGCACAGATACGCAGTATTTT | CSARDSAGSTDTQYF
TRBJ2-3 | TRBV15 | TRBD1 | few | TGTGCCACCAGCTCAGGGACAGTCACAGATACGCAGTATTTT | CATSSGTVTDTQYF
TRBJ1-1 | TRBV30 | . | few | TGTGCCTGGAGTGTCGGGCAGGCTTTTGCAGAAGCTTTCTTT | CAWSVGQAFAEAFF
TRBJ1-5 | TRBV9 | . | once | TGTACCAGCAGCGTAGGGGCAGGCCAATTTGCTAATCAGCCCCAGCATTTT | CTSSVGAGQFANQPQHF
TRBJ1-2 | TRBV10-2 | . | few | TGCGCCAGCAGTGATGCAGGAGCTAACTATGGCTACACCTTC | CASSDAGANYGYTF
TRBJ2-2 | TRBV19 | . | . | TGTGCCAGTAGTATAGATGGTGCGTACGCCGGGGAGCTGTTTTTT | CASSIDGAYAGELFF
TRBJ1-1 | TRBV7-8 | TRBD1 | . | TGTGCCAGCAGCGCCACCGGGACAGGGACGAACACTGAAGCTTTCTTT | CASSATGTGTNTEAFF
TRBJ2-7 | TRBV5-5 | TRBD2 | . | TGTGCCAGCAGCCCCAGCGGGAGTCCCTCCTACGAGCAGTACTTC | CASSPSGSPSYEQYF
TRBJ1-2 | TRBV6-1 | . | once | TGTGCCAGCAGACTCGGGGGCAATGGCTACACCTTC | CASRLGGNGYTF
TRBJ2-1 | TRBV12-3/TRBV12-4 | . | . | TGTGCCAGCAGAAAGGGATTGAATGAGCAGTTCTTC | CASRKGLNEQFF
TRBJ2-4 | TRBV12-3/TRBV12-4 | TRBD2 | . | TGTGCCAGCGGCCGAGGGACTAGCGGAACTACGGGGGGACAGTACTTC | CASGRGTSGTTGGQYF
TRBJ2-7 | TRBV7-2 | . | many | TGTGCCAGCAGCTCCCGCGGGGCGGTGGGCGAGCAGTACTTC | CASSSRGAVGEQYF